Here is one T cell receptor (beta chain) with its context. This specimen belongs to a study of blood T cells in healthy people across ages. The V and J ends lost 0 bases and 2 bases respectively, with 11 bases between them. The CDR3 length is 15 residues. The germline CDR1 and CDR2 sequences are DFQATT and SNEGSKA (reference sequence). Alongside a J-beta primer mix, a sample-barcoded 5' primer served in a second PCR lasting about 7 to 11 cycles. TCRdb fed the 5' RACE reads into MiXCR, producing one record per CDR3 protein. The sample carries over a million distinct CDR3 sequences, around 25% recorded once. This sample was also put to use in a study of T cells of mothers and their children. That study adds: RNA that had been extracted went wholly into cDNA synthesis, at roughly 1.5 ug per 15 ul. The TCR beta CDR3 read count exceeded 9.5 million for each mother and was a few million for each child.

The chain couples TRBV20-1 to TRBJ2-1; tentative D call: TRBD2 (5 bases). This receptor was taken from a girl aged 2-10 years in good health. Sequencing was done on a sample of blood. The DNA of the CDR3 is TGCAGTGCTAGAGAGGGCGGGTCTACCTACAATGAGCAGTTCTTC. Protein: CSAREGGSTYNEQFF.